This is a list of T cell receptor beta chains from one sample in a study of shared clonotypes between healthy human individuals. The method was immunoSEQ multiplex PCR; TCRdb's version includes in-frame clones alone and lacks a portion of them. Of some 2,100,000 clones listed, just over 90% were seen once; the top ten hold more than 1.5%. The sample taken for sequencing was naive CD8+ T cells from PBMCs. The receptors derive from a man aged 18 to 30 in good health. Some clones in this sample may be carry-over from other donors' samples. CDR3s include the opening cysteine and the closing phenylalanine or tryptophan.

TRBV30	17	CAWSPRPPRNTYNEQFF
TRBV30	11	CAWSVGVEQYF
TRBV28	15	CASRLEGNSYNEQFF
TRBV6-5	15	CASSYFPSGNTEAFF
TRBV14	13	CASSGTANYGYTF
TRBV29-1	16	CSVAGLSGRVFDEQFF
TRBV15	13	CATSYDSSYEQYF
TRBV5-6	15	CASSLMTGADQPQHF
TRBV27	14	CASSLLGGLQPQHF
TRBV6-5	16	CASSYSFGDSNQPQHF
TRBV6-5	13	CATSDSNYEKLFF
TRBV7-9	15	CASSSGGTGNYGYTF
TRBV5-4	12	CASSSGGSGYTF
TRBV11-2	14	CASSSRTGGNEQFF
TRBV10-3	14	CAISESIGTYEQYF
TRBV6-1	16	CASSEGGAWPYNEQFF
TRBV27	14	CASGTSGNTGELFF
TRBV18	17	CASSPPEGGSQWNEQFF
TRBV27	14	CASSFSGRYYEQYF
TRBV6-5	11	CASSGGYGYTF
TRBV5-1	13	CASSPYPGDEQFF
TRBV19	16	CASSIVGGGMDTEAFF
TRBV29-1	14	CSATTGNMNTEAFF
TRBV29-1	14	CSVLSGRAPNEQFF